The 20 T cell receptor beta chains in this list originate from one sample, sequenced in a study of graft-versus-host responses after intestinal transplantation. Assay: immunoSEQ multiplex PCR; the TCRdb copy retains only in-frame clones and omits some. The top ten hold roughly 1.5% of the sample, which has around 50,000 clones, roughly 90% seen once. Sequenced here: PBMCs, sampled 26 days after transplant. These receptors were obtained from a human patient who received an intestinal transplant, so some T cells may come from the graft donor.

The gene calls are TRBV6-6 and TRBJ2-7, with 9 bases lining up with TRBD1. This CDR3 is 13 amino acids long. Looked up from germline, CDR1 is MNHNY and CDR2 is SVGAGI (reference sequence). The junction had 1 base not matched to a gene; V was cut back by 2 bases and J by 5 bases. Here the CDR3 reads CASSYDRGDEQYV. The CDR3 coding sequence is TGTGCCAGCAGTTACGACAGGGGGGACGAGCAGTACGTC.

The rearrangement links TRBV7-9 to TRBJ1-4; no firm D call. V lost 3 bases and J 1 base, leaving 9 bases between the germline ends. This CDR3 has 15 residues. Germline values: CDR1 SEHNR, CDR2 FQNEAQ (reference sequence). For the CDR3, the DNA is TGTGCCAGCAGCTTTCCCCGGGAAACTAATGAAAAACTGTTTTTT. Residues: CASSFPRETNEKLFF.

The CDR3: CASRTDSGNTIYF. The CDR3 nucleotides read TGTGCCAGCCGGACAGATTCTGGAAACACCATATATTTT. This chain joins TRBV11-2 and TRBJ1-3; a possible D gene is TRBD1 (6 bases). The V gene's germline CDR1 is SGHAT and CDR2 FQNNGV. This CDR3 region has 13 residues. Trimming took 8 bases from V and 1 from J, leaving 9 bases between them. Supplemented by reference TRBV11-2 and TRBJ1-3, the full variable domain reads EAGVAQSPRYKIIEKRQSVAFWCNPISGHATLYWYQQILGQGPKLLIQFQNNGVVDDSQLPKDRFSAERLKGVDSTLKIQPAKLEDSAVYLCASRTDSGNTIYFGEGSWLTVV.

This clone was picked up one time. This sequence joins TRBV11-2 and TRBJ2-3; TRBD2 aligns across 11 bases. Germline CDR1 reads SGHAT; CDR2 reads FQNNGV. V shed 0 bases and J 4 bases; nucleotides not matched to a gene: 0. The CDR3 contains 15 residues. The chain's CDR3 is CASSLEGLAADTQYF. The CDR3 DNA is TGTGCCAGCAGCTTAGAGGGACTAGCGGCAGATACGCAGTATTTT.

The genes are TRBV4-1 and TRBJ2-7; 12 nucleotides align to TRBD2. Germline-derived CDR1 and CDR2 are MGHRA and YSYEKL. V dropped 4 bases and J dropped 4; count of bases not matched to a gene: 17. CDR3 length equals 19 residues. DNA for the CDR3: TGCGCCAGCAGCCGAAACCCACTAGCGGGAGGCGGGGCCCAATACGAGCAGTACTTC. It is translated as CASSRNPLAGGGAQYEQYF.

The chain combines TRBV11-2 with TRBJ2-7; 8 nucleotides match TRBD1. Germline V lookup: CDR1 SGHAT, CDR2 FQNNGV. V lost 4 bases to trimming and J lost 1 base; unmatched junction nucleotides: 12. The CDR3 is made up of 17 amino acids. The CDR3 bases are TGTGCCAGCAGCTCGGACAGGGCCGCCCCATTATCCTACGAGCAGTACTTC. Translated: CASSSDRAAPLSYEQYF.

J is TRBJ1-6 and V is TRBV6-5; TRBD1 matches at 8 bases. The length of the CDR3 is 14 residues. V shed 6 bases and J 10 bases; nucleotides not matched to a gene: 8. Per germline, CDR1 MNHEY and CDR2 SVGAGI. The CDR3 sequence is CASSSSRGQSPLHF. The CDR3 DNA reads TGTGCCAGCAGCTCGAGCAGGGGGCAATCACCCCTCCACTTT.

This rearrangement joins TRBV5-1 to TRBJ2-1, with TRBD2 matching 9 bases. V dropped 2 bases and J dropped 8; count of bases not matched to a gene: 11. Germline loops: CDR1 SGHRS, CDR2 YFSETQ. The CDR3 spans 16 residues. The CDR3 DNA follows: TGCGCCAGCAGCTTTCACGCGCGGGGGGGCCTGGATGAGCAGTTCTTC. Translating it yields CASSFHARGGLDEQFF. Together with reference TRBV5-1 and TRBJ2-1, the CDR3 gives the full variable domain: KAGVTQTPRYLIKTRGQQVTLSCSPISGHRSVSWYQQTPGQGLQFLFEYFSETQRNKGNFPGRFSGRQFSNSRSEMNVSTLELGDSALYLCASSFHARGGLDEQFFGPGTRLTVL.

V gene TRBV21-1 combines with J gene TRBJ2-7; TRBD1, the table's D call, was not compared with the DNA. TRBV21-1 is reported as a pseudogene. This CDR3 is 17 amino acids long. CDR3 sequence: CASSSLSGQFPVNEQYF. As DNA, the CDR3 is TGTGCCAGCAGCTCCCTTTCGGGACAGTTCCCTGTAAACGAGCAGTACTTC.

The J gene is TRBJ1-2, the V gene TRBV4-1, with D possibly being TRBD1 (6 bases). This CDR3 has 15 amino acids. V gave up 0 bases and J gave up 4 bases, with 12 bases separating them. Germline V CDR1 and CDR2: MGHRA, YSYEKL. As DNA, the CDR3 is TGCGCCAGCAGCCAAGAACCGCAGGGGCCCTATGGCTACACCTTC. Translating it yields CASSQEPQGPYGYTF.

Written as DNA, the CDR3 is TGTGCCAGCAGCGCTGGACAGGGGATCTACAATGAGCAGTTCTTC. Translating gives CASSAGQGIYNEQFF. The rearrangement links TRBV7-9 to TRBJ2-1; 9 bases agree with TRBD1. The trim removed 5 bases at V and 3 bases at J, leaving 5 bases unmatched. The CDR3 is 15 amino acids. The germline gives CDR1 SEHNR, CDR2 FQNEAQ (reference sequence).

V usage is TRBV2 and J usage is TRBJ2-7; a possible D gene is TRBD2 (6 bases). The V gene's germline CDR1 is SNHLY and CDR2 FYNNEI. This CDR3 comprises 15 residues. With 3 bases removed from V and 3 bases from J, the gap between germline ends came to 15 bases. CDR3 in DNA: TGTGCCAGCAGTGAGATGTTAGCGGAGCACTACGAGCAGTACGTC. This encodes CASSEMLAEHYEQYV.

The CDR3 bases are TGCAGCGCTGTCCAGGGTGCCTATGGCTACACCTTC. Translated: CSAVQGAYGYTF. The chain recombines TRBV29-1 with TRBJ1-2; a possible D gene is TRBD1 (5 bases). Trimming left V 7 bases short and J 4 bases short, with 13 bases between. CDR1 and CDR2 (germline): SQVTM, ANQGSEA. CDR3 length equals 12 residues. Full variable domain (rest looked up from reference TRBV29-1 and TRBJ1-2): SAVISQKPSRDICQRGTSLTIQCQVDSQVTMMFWYRQQPGQSLTLIATANQGSEATYESGFVIDKFPISRPNLTFSTLTVSNMSPEDSSIYLCSAVQGAYGYTFGSGTRLTVV.

The chain joins TRBV28 to TRBJ2-1, with D possibly matching TRBD1 (6 bases). Trimming removed 3 bases at V and 5 bases at J, with 8 bases between. The CDR3 length is 13 residues. CDR1 is MDHEN, CDR2 SYDVKM, per germline. This CDR3 reads CASSFGTNNEQFF. The CDR3 DNA reads TGTGCCAGCAGTTTCGGGACAAACAATGAGCAGTTCTTC.

The CDR3: CASSGGGGEQYV. The CDR3 coding sequence is TGTGCCAGCAGTGGGGGCGGGGGCGAGCAGTACGTC. The chain recombines TRBV2 with TRBJ2-7; 7 bases map to TRBD2. This CDR3 region has 12 residues. Germline V gives CDR1 SNHLY, CDR2 FYNNEI. V was pared by 4 bases and J by 6 bases, with 3 bases of the junction left unmatched.

The chain carries TRBV2 and TRBJ2-7, with 10 nucleotides matching TRBD2. CDR1 and CDR2 (germline): SNHLY, FYNNEI. This CDR3 has 16 residues. Trimming removed 2 bases from V and 4 bases from J; junction bases left unmatched: 8. CDR3 in DNA: TGTGCCAGCAGTGAAAATAGCGGGGGGCTCCTTTACGAGCAGTACGTC. Its translation is CASSENSGGLLYEQYV.

The chain employs TRBV4-2 and TRBJ1-5; D remains unclear. The V and J ends lost 0 bases and 0 bases respectively, with 15 bases between them. Germline values: CDR1 LGHNA, CDR2 YNFKEQ. The length of the CDR3 is 18 residues. The CDR3 reads CASSQDPPTVYSNQPQHF. CDR3 DNA sequence: TGTGCCAGCAGCCAAGATCCTCCTACAGTTTATAGCAATCAGCCCCAGCATTTT.

The rearrangement uses TRBV5-1 and TRBJ2-1; 9 positions match TRBD2. V lost 0 bases to trimming and J lost 8 bases; unmatched junction nucleotides: 6. CDR1 is SGHRS and CDR2 is YFSETQ in the germline V gene. The CDR3 runs to 15 residues. The CDR3 DNA follows: TGCGCCAGCAGCTTGGTGGCGGGGGGGGGATATGAGCAGTTCTTC. This translates into CASSLVAGGGYEQFF.

The chain combines TRBV5-6 with TRBJ2-7; perhaps TRBD2 as D (5 bases). The CDR3 loop spans 12 amino acids. The V and J ends lost 3 bases and 6 bases respectively, with 10 bases between them. Germline V lookup: CDR1 SGHDT, CDR2 YYEEEE. The CDR3 sequence is CASSSGSSEQYV. In nucleotides, the CDR3 is TGTGCCAGCAGCTCGGGGTCCAGCGAGCAGTACGTC.

The genes are TRBV9 and TRBJ1-3; D is uncertain. With 4 bases removed from V and 8 bases from J, the gap between germline ends came to 10 bases. The germline CDR1 and CDR2 sequences are SGDLS and YYNGEE. This CDR3 region has 12 residues. CDR3 DNA sequence: TGTGCCAGCAGCCACCCCTCGGACACCATATATTTT. This codes for CASSHPSDTIYF. Using reference TRBV9 and TRBJ1-3 for the parts outside the CDR3, the full variable domain is DSGVTQTPKHLITATGQRVTLRCSPRSGDLSVYWYQQSLDQGLQFLIQYYNGEERAKGNILERFSAQQFPDLHSELNLSSLELGDSALYFCASSHPSDTIYFGEGSWLTVV.